The 23 T cell receptor beta chains below were found in one sample sequenced in a study of blood T cell repertoires in COVID-19. TCRdb's table, derived via immunoSEQ multiplex PCR, lists solely in-frame clones and lacks some. The repertoire holds approximately 240,000 clones, with about 83% as singletons. Sample: peripheral blood. These receptors originate from a human donor in a cohort sampled during active COVID-19.

A remark on this clone: This sample also contains other DNA sequences that code for the same CDR3. The rearrangement joins TRBV5-1 to TRBJ2-7; TRBD2 agrees at 8 bases. V gave up 7 bases and J gave up 0 bases; unmatched junction bases: 3. The CDR3 runs to 13 residues. Looked up from germline, CDR1 is SGHRS and CDR2 is YFSETQ. CDR3 sequence: CASREGSSYEQYF. The DNA of the CDR3 is TGCGCCAGCCGGGAGGGAAGCTCCTACGAGCAGTACTTC. The full variable domain, in which reference TRBV5-1 and TRBJ2-7 provide the parts outside the CDR3, is KAGVTQTPRYLIKTRGQQVTLSCSPISGHRSVSWYQQTPGQGLQFLFEYFSETQRNKGNFPGRFSGRQFSNSRSEMNVSTLELGDSALYLCASREGSSYEQYFGPGTRLTVT.

The chain joins TRBV10-3 to TRBJ2-1; 8 nucleotides align to TRBD2. Germline CDR1 and CDR2: ENHRY and SYGVKD. The CDR3 runs to 16 residues. V was clipped by 6 bases and J by 3 bases; unmatched bases: 10. The CDR3 loop reads CAISPGLRGVYNEQFF. The CDR3 bases are TGTGCCATCAGCCCAGGTTTGCGGGGGGTCTACAATGAGCAGTTCTTC.

The rearrangement links TRBV11-2 to TRBJ1-3; D call uncertain. V was pared by 1 base and J by 1 base, with 5 bases between. Germline V lookup: CDR1 SGHAT, CDR2 FQNNGV. This CDR3 has 14 amino acids. CDR3 DNA sequence: TGTGCCAGCAGCTTAGGGAGATCTGGAAACACCATATATTTT. Translating it yields CASSLGRSGNTIYF.

This clone was recorded a few times. CDR3 sequence reads: CASSPLGQPQHF. The CDR3 region has the DNA TGTGCCAGCAGCCCACTAGGTCAGCCCCAGCATTTT. This rearrangement joins TRBV3-1 (or the pseudogene TRBV3-2) to TRBJ1-5, with D uncertain. V lost 4 bases and J 6 bases, leaving 7 bases between the germline ends. The CDR3 is 12 residues long. The germline V gene encodes CDR1 LGHDT and CDR2 YNNKEL (reference sequence).

The chain carries TRBV15 and TRBJ2-3; D is perhaps TRBD1 (5 bases). This CDR3 contains 16 residues. Germline V CDR1 and CDR2: LNHNV, YYDKDF (reference sequence). V lost 0 bases, J lost 2 bases, and 12 bases lay in between. CDR3 in amino acids: CATSRDQGAATDTQYF. CDR3 bases: TGTGCCACCAGCAGAGATCAAGGGGCCGCCACAGATACGCAGTATTTT.

The rearrangement links TRBV28 to TRBJ1-2; D gene uncertain. The CDR3 has 12 amino acids. Germline CDR1 reads MDHEN; CDR2 reads SYDVKM. V shed 3 bases and J shed 8 bases, with 10 bases lying between them. The DNA for the CDR3 is TGTGCCAGCAGTTTTTTTTGGAGAGGCTACACCTTC. This encodes CASSFFWRGYTF.

The CDR3 spells CASSLGGNEQFF. The CDR3 DNA reads as TGTGCCAGCAGTCTTGGGGGGAATGAGCAGTTCTTC. The V call is TRBV3-1 (or the pseudogene TRBV3-2), the J call TRBJ2-1; tentative D call: TRBD2 (6 bases). CDR3 size: 12 residues. Per germline, CDR1 LGHDT and CDR2 YNNKEL (reference sequence). The germline V and J ends were trimmed by 6 bases and 7 bases, with 10 bases remaining between them.

CDR3 region: CASSYTGGAHEQYF. CDR3 sequence (DNA): TGTGCCAGCAGTTACACGGGTGGAGCACACGAGCAGTACTTC. V usage is TRBV6-5 and J usage is TRBJ2-7, with D unresolved. Trimming removed 2 bases from V and 5 bases from J, with 13 bases in between. Germline CDR1 MNHEY, CDR2 SVGAGI. This CDR3 contains 14 residues.

J is TRBJ1-2 and V is TRBV2, with a possible D match to TRBD1 (6 bases). This CDR3 comprises 14 residues. Per germline, CDR1 SNHLY and CDR2 FYNNEI. Trimming took off 4 bases at V and 3 bases at J, with 12 bases between the two ends. The CDR3 nucleotides read TGTGCCAGCAGTGTTACGGGGGGCGACTATGGCTACACCTTC. Protein sequence: CASSVTGGDYGYTF. The complete variable domain, with remaining parts taken from reference TRBV2 and TRBJ1-2, reads EPEVTQTPSHQVTQMGQEVILRCVPISNHLYFYWYRQILGQKVEFLVSFYNNEISEKSEIFDDQFSVERPDGSNFTLKIRSTKLEDSAMYFCASSVTGGDYGYTFGSGTRLTVV.

CDR3 sequence: CASSLSTGGIDNEQFF. The CDR3 nucleotides read TGCGCCAGCAGCTTATCGACAGGGGGCATTGACAATGAGCAGTTCTTC. The V call is TRBV5-1, the J call TRBJ2-1; 10 bases match TRBD1. In germline, CDR1 is SGHRS, CDR2 YFSETQ. Trimming at V came to 2 bases and at J to 5 bases, leaving 7 bases not matched to a gene. The CDR3 has 16 amino acids. The entire variable domain, with the rest obtained from reference TRBV5-1 and TRBJ2-1, is as follows: KAGVTQTPRYLIKTRGQQVTLSCSPISGHRSVSWYQQTPGQGLQFLFEYFSETQRNKGNFPGRFSGRQFSNSRSEMNVSTLELGDSALYLCASSLSTGGIDNEQFFGPGTRLTVL.

This clone appeared a single time. This chain uses TRBV5-1 with TRBJ2-3; TRBD1 matches at 11 bases. The CDR3 is 16 residues long. Germline V gene lookup returns CDR1 SGHRS and CDR2 YFSETQ. Losses at the gene ends were 0 bases for V and 6 bases for J; bases not matched to a gene: 6. In DNA form, the CDR3 reads TGCGCCAGCAGCTTGGGCGGGACAGGGGGGATTGATACGCAGTATTTT. Protein product: CASSLGGTGGIDTQYF.

The gene calls are TRBV3-1 (or the pseudogene TRBV3-2) and TRBJ1-4, with TRBD1 matching 7 bases. Per the germline V gene, CDR1 is LGHDT and CDR2 is YNNKEL (reference sequence). Trimming took 6 bases from V and 8 from J; bases not matched to a gene: 9. The CDR3 is 14 amino acids. The CDR3 DNA sequence: TGTGCCAGCAGTAACAGGGGCTTGAGCGAAAAACTGTTTTTT. It translates to CASSNRGLSEKLFF.

The rearrangement uses TRBV7-2 and TRBJ2-1; 10 bases match TRBD1. Germline-derived CDR1 and CDR2 are SGHTA and FQGNSA. There are 18 residues in the CDR3. The V gene end was trimmed by 6 bases and the J gene end by 1 base; junction bases not matched to a gene: 12. The chain's CDR3 is CASSSTRRTGGSYNEQFF. The CDR3 coding sequence is TGTGCCAGCAGTTCAACCCGCAGGACAGGGGGTTCCTACAATGAGCAGTTCTTC.

The chain joins TRBV2 to TRBJ1-3; D ambiguous. Germline V gene sequence: CDR1 SNHLY, CDR2 FYNNEI. There are 14 residues in the CDR3. Trimming took off 1 base at V and 4 bases at J, with 8 bases between the two ends. CDR3 nucleotides: TGTGCCAGCAGTGAAGTCTTTTCCGGAAACACCATATATTTT. Translation gives CASSEVFSGNTIYF. Using reference TRBV2 and TRBJ1-3 for the parts outside the CDR3, the full variable domain is EPEVTQTPSHQVTQMGQEVILRCVPISNHLYFYWYRQILGQKVEFLVSFYNNEISEKSEIFDDQFSVERPDGSNFTLKIRSTKLEDSAMYFCASSEVFSGNTIYFGEGSWLTVV.

The CDR3 sequence: CASRVQGASYEQYF. CDR3 nucleotide sequence: TGTGCCAGCAGGGTACAGGGGGCCTCCTACGAGCAGTACTTC. V usage is TRBV2 and J usage is TRBJ2-7, with 9 nucleotides matching TRBD1. The CDR3 has 14 amino acids. Germline-derived CDR1 and CDR2 are SNHLY and FYNNEI. With V trimmed by 6 bases and J by 0 bases, 3 bases remained unmatched. Full variable domain (rest looked up from reference TRBV2 and TRBJ2-7): EPEVTQTPSHQVTQMGQEVILRCVPISNHLYFYWYRQILGQKVEFLVSFYNNEISEKSEIFDDQFSVERPDGSNFTLKIRSTKLEDSAMYFCASRVQGASYEQYFGPGTRLTVT.

This chain links TRBV6-5 with TRBJ2-1; 8 positions agree with TRBD2. The CDR3 consists of 15 residues. Germline-derived CDR1 and CDR2 are MNHEY and SVGAGI. V shed 2 bases and J 6 bases; nucleotides not matched to a gene: 6. Here the CDR3 reads CASSYVDGRGNEQFF. The DNA for the CDR3 is TGTGCCAGCAGTTACGTTGACGGGAGGGGCAATGAGCAGTTCTTC.

The V gene is TRBV18, the J gene TRBJ2-3; 9 bases fit TRBD2. V dropped 6 bases and J dropped 6; count of bases not matched to a gene: 7. Germline V gene sequence: CDR1 KGHSH, CDR2 LQKENI. The CDR3 contains 14 residues. The CDR3 region has the DNA TGTGCCAGCTCCCCAGGGACTAGCAAGGATACGCAGTATTTT. It specifies CASSPGTSKDTQYF.

This clone has just a few counts. The genes are TRBV4-1 and TRBJ2-7; D perhaps matches TRBD2 (6 bases). Germline V lookup: CDR1 MGHRA, CDR2 YSYEKL. V gave up 3 bases and J gave up 7 bases, with 16 bases separating them. The CDR3 extends over 14 amino acids. CDR3 loop: CASSHRDLGREQYF. CDR3 DNA: TGCGCCAGCAGCCACCGGGACCTAGGGAGGGAGCAGTACTTC.

This chain uses TRBV6-5 with TRBJ1-1; tentatively, D is TRBD1 (6 bases). CDR1 and CDR2 from the germline V gene are MNHEY and SVGAGI. Trimming left V 6 bases short and J 0 bases short, with 14 bases between. CDR3 length: 15 residues. CDR3 in amino acids: CASSGQFAMNTEAFF. The CDR3, as DNA: TGTGCCAGCAGCGGACAGTTTGCTATGAACACTGAAGCTTTCTTT.

The chain carries TRBV30 and TRBJ2-5; 11 positions match TRBD2. Germline values: CDR1 GTSNPN, CDR2 SVGIG (reference sequence). The CDR3 runs to 15 residues. The ends lost 1 base at V and 5 bases at J; junction bases unmatched: 6. For the CDR3, the DNA is TGTGCCTGGAGTGCGGTTAGCGGGGGGGAGGAGACCCAGTACTTC. This gives the protein CAWSAVSGGEETQYF.

V usage is TRBV11-2 and J usage is TRBJ1-3; D is possibly TRBD1 (6 bases). Germline-derived CDR1 and CDR2 are SGHAT and FQNNGV. V lost 0 bases, J lost 4 bases, and 10 bases lay in between. The CDR3 sequence is 15 residues long. The chain's CDR3 is CASSLEGAGGNTIYF. The CDR3, as DNA: TGTGCCAGCAGCTTAGAGGGGGCCGGCGGAAACACCATATATTTT.

V gene TRBV7-2 combines with J gene TRBJ2-1; D possibly corresponds to TRBD1 (6 bases). Germline CDR1 SGHTA, CDR2 FQGNSA. Deletions cut 6 bases from V and 5 bases from J, with 14 bases between. This CDR3 has 14 residues. CDR3 residues: CASRKGQQNNEQFF. CDR3 bases: TGTGCCAGCAGGAAAGGACAGCAGAACAATGAGCAGTTCTTC.

The chain uses TRBV5-1 and TRBJ2-2; D is possibly TRBD1 (6 bases). The CDR3 runs 16 residues. Germline CDR1 and CDR2: SGHRS and YFSETQ. Trimming removed 0 bases from V and 4 bases from J, with 13 bases in between. CDR3: CASSLESTRGTGELFF. In DNA, the CDR3 is TGCGCCAGCAGCTTGGAATCAACCAGGGGCACCGGGGAGCTGTTTTTT.